What follows is one T cell receptor beta chain and its context. As yet, its antigen is unknown. The sample is drawn from a study of T cell responses to AZD1222 COVID-19 vaccine. Overall study findings and caveats: Researchers report vaccine-associated CD4 TCRs spanning spike, with dominance at 160-218 and 743-854. Increases in Spike-specific TCR breadth and depth were seen after two AZD1222 doses. Donors, mostly white British, included more females; clonal diversity was possibly underestimated.

The CDR3 has 13 amino acids. Trimming pared 1 base from V and 3 bases from J, leaving 7 bases between. Germline lookup yields CDR1 KGHSH and CDR2 LQKENI. Profiling relied on immunoSEQ multiplex PCR, and the TCRdb table lists in-frame clones only, not all of them. The data show more than 80,000 clones, with approximately 90% seen just once and less than 4% held by the top ten. The TCR was taken from an adult who received the AZD1222 COVID-19 vaccine. This rearrangement joins TRBV18 to TRBJ2-7, with D tentatively TRBD2 (5 bases). This material consisted of peripheral blood, taken 28 days after the second AZD1222 dose. CDR3 nucleotide sequence: TGTGCCAGCTCACCACTCGGACTCTACGAGCAGTACTTC. This encodes CASSPLGLYEQYF.